Each of the 32 T cell receptor beta chains below was sequenced from the same sample in a study of blood T cell repertoires in COVID-19. Sequenced by immunoSEQ multiplex PCR; TCRdb stores in-frame clones only, minus some. The data show 80,000 or so clones, approximately 80% seen once. The material sequenced was peripheral blood. Every receptor here comes from a man at least 80 years old with acute or convalescent COVID-19.

The chain employs TRBV6-2 or TRBV6-3 and TRBJ2-2; D not certain. Germline V gene lookup returns CDR1 MNHEY and CDR2 SVGEGT. The V and J ends lost 6 bases and 1 base respectively, with 9 bases between them. The CDR3 is 14 amino acids. CDR3 DNA: TGTGCCAGCAGCACTGCGCAGAACACCGGGGAGCTGTTTTTT. Encoded protein: CASSTAQNTGELFF.

Concerning this clone: Other DNA sequences of this sample code for an identical CDR3. The V gene is TRBV12-3 or TRBV12-4, the J gene TRBJ1-2; TRBD1 aligns across 9 bases. V dropped 5 bases and J dropped 5; count of bases not matched to a gene: 3. The CDR3 loop spans 13 amino acids. This CDR3 reads CASSRQGVYGYTF. The DNA for the CDR3 is TGTGCCAGCAGTAGACAGGGGGTATATGGCTACACCTTC.

The rearrangement joins TRBV5-8 to TRBJ1-5; no firm D call. CDR3 length equals 16 residues. The germline gives CDR1 SGHTS, CDR2 YDEGEE. Trimming stripped 0 bases from V and 8 bases from J, with 18 bases between. The DNA of the CDR3 is TGTGCCAGCAGCTTGGCCTTGGAAGGAGTTCGCGAGCCCCAGCATTTT. Translating it yields CASSLALEGVREPQHF.

V is TRBV16 and J is TRBJ1-2; 9 nucleotides align to TRBD1. The length of the CDR3 is 15 residues. With V trimmed by 4 bases and J by 7 bases, 10 bases remained unmatched. From germline, CDR1 is KGHSY and CDR2 FQNENV. CDR3 protein: CASSPREGQGSGYTF. The CDR3 nucleotides are TGTGCCAGCAGCCCCCGGGAGGGACAGGGCTCTGGCTACACCTTC.

This chain joins TRBV12-3 or TRBV12-4 and TRBJ1-1; maybe TRBD1 (5 bases). The CDR3 is made up of 13 amino acids. V was cut by 3 bases and J by 5 bases, with 10 bases left in between. The CDR3 nucleotides read TGTGCCAGCAGTTTCGGGGGAGGGACTGAAGCTTTCTTT. As protein: CASSFGGGTEAFF.

This rearrangement joins TRBV19 to TRBJ2-2; 14 positions match TRBD2. Germline V gives CDR1 LNHDA, CDR2 SQIVND (reference sequence). The V and J ends lost 3 bases and 4 bases, in that order; junction bases with no gene match: 13. CDR3 length: 20 residues. In DNA form, the CDR3 reads TGTGCCAGTAGTATGTTAAGACTAGCGGGGGGGCGGCTAGGCACCGGGGAGCTGTTTTTT. It codes for CASSMLRLAGGRLGTGELFF.

Only a few counts were recorded for this clone. This chain links TRBV5-4 with TRBJ1-4; 8 bases fit TRBD1. The CDR3 totals 14 residues. Germline lookup yields CDR1 SGHNT and CDR2 YYREEE (reference sequence). V was clipped by 3 bases and J by 6 bases; unmatched bases: 4. The CDR3 nucleotides read TGTGCCAGCAGCTACAAACAGGGGGATGAAAAACTGTTTTTT. This codes for CASSYKQGDEKLFF.

V and J are TRBV19 and TRBJ1-5, with 7 positions matching TRBD1. The V gene end was trimmed by 10 bases and the J gene end by 5 bases; junction bases not matched to a gene: 11. The CDR3 runs 14 residues. Germline lookup yields CDR1 LNHDA and CDR2 SQIVND (reference sequence). The CDR3: CATEGADFYQPQHF. In nucleotides, the CDR3 is TGTGCCACCGAGGGGGCAGACTTTTATCAGCCCCAGCATTTT.

This chain connects TRBV3-1 (or the pseudogene TRBV3-2) to TRBJ2-1; 11 bases match TRBD2. Germline V CDR1 and CDR2: LGHDT, YNNKEL (reference sequence). This CDR3 is 16 amino acids long. J lost 7 bases, V lost 1 base, and 6 bases had no gene match. The CDR3 DNA reads as TGTGCCAGCAGCCAAGTAGCGGGGGGGGGAGAAAATGAGCAGTTCTTC. Protein sequence: CASSQVAGGGENEQFF.

V gene TRBV13 combines with J gene TRBJ2-2; D is perhaps TRBD2 (5 bases). Trimming removed 1 base at V and 0 bases at J, with 9 bases between. This CDR3 region has 16 residues. The germline V gene encodes CDR1 PRHDT and CDR2 FYEKMQ (reference sequence). CDR3 nucleotide sequence: TGTGCCAGCAGCTTAGTGAGAGGGACGAACACCGGGGAGCTGTTTTTT. It codes for CASSLVRGTNTGELFF.

The chain combines TRBV11-2 with TRBJ2-7; 8 positions match TRBD2. Trimming removed 5 bases from V and 3 bases from J; junction bases left unmatched: 6. This CDR3 spans 14 amino acids. Germline V gene lookup returns CDR1 SGHAT and CDR2 FQNNGV. The CDR3 coding sequence is TGTGCCAGCAGCCCTCGGGGGGGGTACTACGAGCAGTACTTC. The encoded protein is CASSPRGGYYEQYF.

The chain has TRBV6-5 and TRBJ2-7; 10 bases are a match to TRBD1. CDR1 and CDR2 (germline): MNHEY, SVGAGI. V was clipped by 6 bases and J by 1 base; unmatched bases: 3. The CDR3 spans 14 residues. The CDR3 here is CASSRQGASYEQYF. CDR3 bases: TGTGCCAGCAGCCGACAGGGGGCATCCTACGAGCAGTACTTC.

The chain carries TRBV5-6 and TRBJ1-2, with 12 bases identical to TRBD1. This CDR3 region has 16 residues. In germline, CDR1 is SGHDT, CDR2 YYEEEE. The junction had 9 bases not matched to a gene; V was cut back by 3 bases and J by 6 bases. CDR3 coding DNA: TGTGCCAGCAGCTGGGGACAGGGGGCAGCCTACGATGGCTACACCTTC. Encoded protein: CASSWGQGAAYDGYTF.

The V and J genes are TRBV11-2 and TRBJ1-1; D possibly corresponds to TRBD1 (6 bases). V dropped 5 bases and J dropped 1 base, with 11 bases sitting between them. CDR3 size: 14 residues. The germline V gene has CDR1 SGHAT and CDR2 FQNNGV. CDR3 DNA: TGTGCCAGCAGCACCCAACAGGGGAACACTGAAGCTTTCTTT. Its protein is CASSTQQGNTEAFF. Using reference TRBV11-2 and TRBJ1-1 for the parts outside the CDR3, the full variable domain is EAGVAQSPRYKIIEKRQSVAFWCNPISGHATLYWYQQILGQGPKLLIQFQNNGVVDDSQLPKDRFSAERLKGVDSTLKIQPAKLEDSAVYLCASSTQQGNTEAFFGQGTRLTVV.

The chain joins TRBV19 to TRBJ1-5; 7 positions agree with TRBD1. V lost 7 bases and J lost 4; bases outside the gene matches: 10. Per germline, CDR1 LNHDA and CDR2 SQIVND (reference sequence). This CDR3 spans 15 amino acids. The chain's CDR3 is CASTQGTGENQPQHF. As DNA, the CDR3 is TGTGCCAGTACCCAGGGAACAGGGGAAAATCAGCCCCAGCATTTT.

The V and J genes are TRBV29-1 and TRBJ1-2; 8 positions match TRBD1. Germline-derived CDR1 and CDR2 are SQVTM and ANQGSEA. With 0 bases clipped from V and 8 bases from J, the junction kept 2 bases outside the gene matches. This CDR3 region has 12 residues. The CDR3 is CSVEDGTGGYTF. In DNA, the CDR3 is TGCAGCGTTGAAGATGGGACAGGAGGCTACACCTTC.

Here the CDR3 DNA reads TGCGGAACTAGCGGGGGAAGCTCCTACGAGCAGTACTTC. This gives the protein CGTSGGSSYEQYF. This chain links TRBV29-1 with TRBJ2-7, with 11 positions matching TRBD2. CDR3 length: 13 residues. In germline, CDR1 is SQVTM, CDR2 ANQGSEA.

The V gene is TRBV3-1 (or the pseudogene TRBV3-2), the J gene TRBJ1-2, with 7 bases fitting TRBD1. Germline lookup yields CDR1 LGHDT and CDR2 YNNKEL (reference sequence). The V segment lost 4 bases and the J segment 5 bases; nucleotides outside the gene matches: 13. CDR3 length equals 16 residues. The CDR3: CASSPRQGPGSYGYTF. In DNA, the CDR3 is TGTGCCAGCAGCCCTCGACAGGGCCCGGGCTCGTATGGCTACACCTTC.

V is TRBV24-1 and J is TRBJ1-1, with 7 nucleotides matching TRBD1. CDR3 length: 15 amino acids. V lost 4 bases and J lost 3; bases outside the gene matches: 7. Germline-derived CDR1 and CDR2 are KGHDR and SFDVKD. This CDR3 reads CATSDHRGVDTEAFF. CDR3 nucleotide sequence: TGTGCCACCAGTGACCACAGGGGAGTGGACACTGAAGCTTTCTTT.

The chain recombines TRBV7-8 with TRBJ2-7, with D hard to call. Germline CDR1 SGHVS, CDR2 FQNEAQ. CDR3 length equals 13 residues. V was pared by 5 bases and J by 4 bases, with 12 bases between. CDR3 bases: TGTGCCAGCAGCCCGGCGACTCTGTACGAGCAGTACTTC. This sequence encodes CASSPATLYEQYF.

V usage is TRBV6-5 and J usage is TRBJ1-2; D is undetermined. V was trimmed by 0 bases and J by 8 bases, leaving 19 bases between them. The CDR3 is made up of 16 amino acids. Germline CDR1 and CDR2: MNHEY and SVGAGI. CDR3 region: CASSYSPGSGPGGYTF. In nucleotides, the CDR3 is TGTGCCAGCAGTTACTCGCCGGGCTCCGGTCCGGGGGGCTACACCTTC.

This clone was detected only a few times. The J gene is TRBJ1-1, the V gene TRBV6-1, with no clear D. Trimming removed 1 base from V and 7 bases from J, with 10 bases in between. The CDR3 has 13 residues. CDR1 is MNHNS and CDR2 is SASEGT in the germline V gene. The chain's CDR3 is CASSEETWSEAFF. The CDR3 DNA sequence: TGTGCCAGCAGTGAAGAAACCTGGAGTGAAGCTTTCTTT.

This sequence joins TRBV6-5 and TRBJ1-2, with D hard to call. The germline V and J ends were trimmed by 5 bases and 7 bases, with 8 bases remaining between them. Germline V gives CDR1 MNHEY, CDR2 SVGAGI. The CDR3 is 11 residues long. CDR3 residues: CASSTSFGYTF. CDR3 DNA sequence: TGTGCCAGCAGTACTTCCTTTGGCTACACCTTC.

This rearrangement joins TRBV24-1 to TRBJ1-1; D is possibly TRBD1 (6 bases). Germline V gene sequence: CDR1 KGHDR, CDR2 SFDVKD. Trimming took 5 bases from V and 1 from J, leaving 34 bases between them. The CDR3 spans 22 residues. CDR3 DNA sequence: TGTGCCACCAGTGTTACGGGTTTACAGACTACCCCTCAGGGGAAGGAGAACACTGAAGCTTTCTTT. Amino acid sequence: CATSVTGLQTTPQGKENTEAFF.

As for this clone: Other nucleotide sequences in the sample specify the same CDR3. This sequence joins TRBV7-3 and TRBJ1-1, with D possibly being TRBD1 (5 bases). The germline V and J ends were trimmed by 2 bases and 1 base, with 5 bases remaining between them. The CDR3 loop spans 13 amino acids. Germline values: CDR1 SGHTA, CDR2 FQGTGA. In nucleotides, the CDR3 is TGTGCCAGCAGCTTAGGACAGAACACTGAAGCTTTCTTT. It yields the protein CASSLGQNTEAFF. The complete variable domain, with remaining parts taken from reference TRBV7-3 and TRBJ1-1, reads GAGVSQTPSNKVTEKGKYVELRCDPISGHTALYWYRQSLGQGPEFLIYFQGTGAADDSGLPNDRFFAVRPEGSVSTLKIQRTERGDSAVYLCASSLGQNTEAFFGQGTRLTVV.

In nucleotides, the CDR3 is TGTGCCAGCAGTGGACCTTGGACAGGGGGCAACGAGCAGTACTTC. It yields the protein CASSGPWTGGNEQYF. The gene calls are TRBV25-1 and TRBJ2-7; TRBD1 matches 11 bases. Germline lookup yields CDR1 MGHDK and CDR2 SYGVNS. This CDR3 has 15 residues. V gave up 4 bases and J gave up 5 bases; unmatched junction bases: 7.

The count of this clone is one. The CDR3 here is CASSFEPNTEAFF. The CDR3 DNA reads TGTGCCAGCAGCTTCGAGCCGAACACTGAAGCTTTCTTT. V and J are TRBV5-4 and TRBJ1-1; no clear D. CDR3 length: 13 residues. Trimming took off 2 bases at V and 1 base at J, with 6 bases between the two ends. Germline lookup yields CDR1 SGHNT and CDR2 YYREEE (reference sequence).

This clone showed up just a few times. The chain recombines TRBV7-9 with TRBJ2-7; 7 nucleotides line up with TRBD2. The CDR3 spans 15 residues. V shed 1 base and J 4 bases; nucleotides not matched to a gene: 7. Germline CDR1 reads SEHNR; CDR2 reads FQNEAQ (reference sequence). CDR3 nucleotide sequence: TGTGCCAGCAGCTTAGGGGCCCTGGGGGGGTACGAGCAGTACTTC. As protein: CASSLGALGGYEQYF.

The rearrangement links TRBV11-2 to TRBJ2-2; D unresolved. Trimming shortened V by 4 bases and J by 3 bases, and 9 bases separated the two germline ends. CDR3 length: 14 amino acids. CDR1 is SGHAT, CDR2 FQNNGV, per germline. DNA of the CDR3: TGTGCCAGCAGCTCAACCAGGCACACCGGGGAGCTGTTTTTT. Translating it yields CASSSTRHTGELFF.

With regard to this clone: Germline and junction disagree at one end, which may indicate a read error. The V gene is TRBV30, the J gene TRBJ1-1; 7 bases agree with TRBD1. The germline V gene has CDR1 GTSNPN and CDR2 SVGIG (reference sequence). This CDR3 has 10 amino acids. The CDR3 nucleotides are TGTGCCCTTCTGAAACAGGGGACGGCCTTT. Amino acids: CALLKQGTAF. Variable domain in full (rest from reference TRBV30 and TRBJ1-1): SQTIHQWPATLVQPVGSPLSLECTVEGTSNPNLYWYRQAAGRGLQLLFYSVGIGQISSEVPQNLSASRPQDRQFILSSKKLLLSDSGFYLCALLKQGTAFGQGTRLTVV.

This clone was picked up a small number of times. The chain joins TRBV9 to TRBJ1-5; D is perhaps TRBD1 (5 bases). Germline CDR1 and CDR2: SGDLS and YYNGEE. CDR3 length: 16 amino acids. V lost 6 bases and J lost 4, with 20 bases in between. The CDR3 is CASTAPGVGRNQPQHF. Written as DNA, the CDR3 is TGTGCCAGCACCGCCCCGGGGGTGGGCAGGAATCAGCCCCAGCATTTT.

The chain joins TRBV11-1 to TRBJ1-2, with no clear D. V dropped 5 bases and J dropped 0 bases, with 10 bases sitting between them. Germline-derived CDR1 and CDR2 are SGHAT and FQDESV (reference sequence). The length of the CDR3 is 14 residues. The CDR3 DNA sequence: TGTGCCAGCAGCCACCCCAGGTCTAACTATGGCTACACCTTC. It codes for CASSHPRSNYGYTF.